This entry concerns a single T cell receptor beta chain. Its antigen is not known. Additional DNA sequences in this sample encode the identical CDR3. The source of the sample is a study of CD8+ T cells in alopecia areata. Study-wide context: In an open-label trial, patients got 5 to 10 mg tofacitinib twice daily. Study observations and caveats: Association of baseline CD8+ expansion with response is uncertain owing to one nonresponder.

Following RNA extraction, reverse transcription yielded cDNA that acted as the sequencing template. Generated by immunoSEQ multiplex PCR, the TCRdb table keeps only in-frame clones and is missing some. The repertoire holds 150,000 or so clones, around 87% seen once, with approximately 13% in the top ten. Treatment reported: oral pan-JAK inhibitor, 5-10 mg twice daily. V lost 0 bases and J 0 bases, leaving 7 bases between the germline ends. Germline assignment: CDR1 SGDLS and CDR2 YYNGEE. CDR3 length: 14 amino acids. The sequence was collected from a human donor with alopecia areata. The rearrangement uses TRBV9 and TRBJ2-7; unclear D gene. Sequenced material: CD8+ T cells sorted from blood, taken at week 4, from a patient treated with tofacitinib. The CDR3 DNA follows: TGTGCCAGCAGCGTAGAAGGCAGCTCCTACGAGCAGTACTTC. It encodes CASSVEGSSYEQYF.